Each of the 28 T cell receptor beta chains below was sequenced from the same sample in a study of cytomegalovirus exposure and HLA in healthy donors. The PCR used 60 Vbeta and 13 Jbeta primers. Repertoires were generated with immunoSEQ multiplex PCR, while TCRdb's copy carries only in-frame clones and drops some. The sample yields some 150,000 clones, about 83% seen once. Sample: PBMCs. The receptors shown here come from a woman in her 30s in good health and CMV-seronegative.

This chain uses TRBV25-1 with TRBJ1-6; a possible D gene is TRBD1 (5 bases). Germline CDR1 reads MGHDK; CDR2 reads SYGVNS. Trimming stripped 0 bases from V and 3 bases from J, with 15 bases between. CDR3 size: 18 residues. CDR3 amino acids: CASSEYSGRAHYNSPLHF. DNA of the CDR3: TGTGCCAGCAGTGAATATTCTGGCAGGGCCCACTATAATTCACCCCTCCACTTT.

V is TRBV5-5 and J is TRBJ2-5, with D possibly being TRBD1 (6 bases). Germline V lookup: CDR1 SGHKS, CDR2 YYEKEE (reference sequence). V gave up 1 base and J gave up 3 bases, with 13 bases separating them. The CDR3 covers 15 residues. This chain's CDR3 is CASSLWSGQKETQYF. The CDR3 DNA reads as TGTGCCAGCAGCTTGTGGTCCGGACAGAAAGAGACCCAGTACTTC.

The genes are TRBV7-2 and TRBJ2-7, with a weak D call TRBD1 (5 bases). V was shortened by 5 bases and J by 0 bases, with 17 bases between the two germline ends. The germline V gene has CDR1 SGHTA and CDR2 FQGNSA. The CDR3 contains 16 residues. The CDR3 loop is CASSEQALVGSYEQYF. The CDR3 DNA sequence: TGTGCCAGCAGCGAACAGGCCCTAGTCGGCTCCTACGAGCAGTACTTC.

The genes are TRBV15 and TRBJ2-5, with unresolved D. The J call may be faulty, since TRBJ2-7 better matches the DNA end. CDR3 length equals 14 residues. CDR1 is LNHNV and CDR2 is YYDKDF in the germline V gene (reference sequence). This CDR3 reads CATSREETGYEQYF. CDR3 sequence (DNA): TGTGCCACCAGCAGAGAGGAGACTGGCTACGAGCAGTACTTC.

This chain connects TRBV4-1 to TRBJ1-4; D remains ambiguous. Trimming cost V 0 bases and J 7 bases, with 21 bases left between them. CDR1 and CDR2 (germline): MGHRA, YSYEKL. The CDR3 has 18 residues. CDR3 in DNA: TGCGCCAGCAGCCAAGATTCACCATTAGGAGCGGTGGGTGAAAAACTGTTTTTT. It yields the protein CASSQDSPLGAVGEKLFF.

This sequence joins TRBV18 and TRBJ1-1, with D perhaps TRBD1 (5 bases). This CDR3 comprises 14 residues. CDR1 and CDR2 (germline): KGHSH, LQKENI. The ends were cut back, 2 bases at V and 6 bases at J, with 13 bases in the middle. DNA of the CDR3: TGTGCCAGCTCACCATACGGGGGGGACCCTGAAGCTTTCTTT. Amino acid sequence: CASSPYGGDPEAFF.

V and J are TRBV7-8 and TRBJ1-2; 9 nucleotides align to TRBD1. V lost 1 base, J lost 0 bases, and 6 bases stayed unmatched. This CDR3 comprises 17 residues. Germline lookup yields CDR1 SGHVS and CDR2 FQNEAQ. The CDR3 DNA sequence: TGTGCCAGCAGCTTAGTCGGACAGGGGAAACCTAACTATGGCTACACCTTC. The encoded protein is CASSLVGQGKPNYGYTF.

This sequence joins TRBV7-9 and TRBJ2-7; TRBD1 matches at 9 bases. This CDR3 is built from 15 residues. V trimming: 5 bases; J trimming: 2 bases; junction bases outside the gene matches: 7. In germline, CDR1 is SEHNR, CDR2 FQNEAQ (reference sequence). CDR3 amino acids: CASSPRDRVPYEQYF. Here the CDR3 DNA reads TGTGCCAGCAGCCCCCGGGACAGGGTCCCCTACGAGCAGTACTTC. Full variable domain (outside the CDR3, taken from reference TRBV7-9 and TRBJ2-7): DTGVSQNPRHKITKRGQNVTFRCDPISEHNRLYWYRQTLGQGPEFLTYFQNEAQLEKSRLLSDRFSAERPKGSFSTLEIQRTEQGDSAMYLCASSPRDRVPYEQYFGPGTRLTVT.

The chain links TRBV27 to TRBJ2-1; D perhaps matches TRBD2 (5 bases). V lost 6 bases and J lost 9, with 30 bases in between. Germline V gives CDR1 MNHEY, CDR2 SMNVEV (reference sequence). This CDR3 is built from 18 residues. In DNA, the CDR3 is TGTGCCAGCAGGCCTTCCCGTTCTGGGAGAATATATCAAAGTGAGCAGTTCTTC. Encoded protein: CASRPSRSGRIYQSEQFF.

This clone was found a few times. This chain links TRBV6-6 with TRBJ1-1; 7 bases are shared with TRBD1. The germline V gene has CDR1 MNHNY and CDR2 SVGAGI (reference sequence). The ends lost 7 bases at V and 1 base at J; junction bases unmatched: 9. The CDR3 is 15 residues long. The CDR3 region is CASKSIGTANTEAFF. CDR3 DNA: TGTGCCAGCAAGTCCATTGGGACAGCGAACACTGAAGCTTTCTTT.

The chain combines TRBV19 with TRBJ1-4; TRBD1 aligns across 11 bases. Germline V CDR1 and CDR2: LNHDA, SQIVND (reference sequence). V was clipped by 8 bases and J by 7 bases; unmatched bases: 15. The CDR3 spans 17 residues. The CDR3 nucleotides read TGTGCCAGTCGCGCTTCCCGGGACAGGGGGTATGGTGAAAAACTGTTTTTT. This encodes CASRASRDRGYGEKLFF. The entire variable domain, with the rest obtained from reference TRBV19 and TRBJ1-4, is as follows: DGGITQSPKYLFRKEGQNVTLSCEQNLNHDAMYWYRQDPGQGLRLIYYSQIVNDFQKGDIAEGYSVSREKKESFPLTVTSAQKNPTAFYLCASRASRDRGYGEKLFFGSGTQLSVL.

This clone was counted a single time. This chain uses TRBV6-6 with TRBJ2-1; TRBD2 aligns across 10 bases. Germline lookup yields CDR1 MNHNY and CDR2 SVGAGI (reference sequence). CDR3 length: 14 residues. Unmatched junction bases numbered 1, after V lost 6 bases and J lost 2 bases. The CDR3 is CASSGLAAYNEQFF. The CDR3 DNA sequence: TGTGCCAGCAGCGGACTAGCGGCCTACAATGAGCAGTTCTTC.

The chain couples TRBV6-1 to TRBJ2-7; 8 nucleotides agree with TRBD1. V gave up 8 bases and J gave up 0 bases; unmatched junction bases: 6. Germline V gene lookup returns CDR1 MNHNS and CDR2 SASEGT. CDR3 size: 14 residues. CDR3 sequence reads: CASLGQARSYEQYF. In nucleotides, the CDR3 is TGTGCCAGCCTGGGACAGGCCCGCTCCTACGAGCAGTACTTC.

This clone has a single count. CDR3 region: CASSPAGVGDTQYF. The CDR3 DNA follows: TGTGCCAGCAGCCCAGCGGGAGTCGGAGATACGCAGTATTTT. The rearrangement joins TRBV7-7 to TRBJ2-3, with TRBD2 identical over 8 bases. This CDR3 region has 14 residues. J lost 5 bases, V lost 5 bases, and 6 bases had no gene match. In germline, CDR1 is SSHAT, CDR2 FNYEAQ (reference sequence).

The rearrangement uses TRBV11-2 and TRBJ2-5; 12 bases are shared with TRBD2. Trimming removed 1 base from V and 4 bases from J; junction bases left unmatched: 7. The CDR3 length is 17 residues. CDR1 is SGHAT and CDR2 is FQNNGV in the germline V gene. CDR3 amino acids: CASSLAASGRAVETQYF. Written as DNA, the CDR3 is TGTGCCAGCAGCTTAGCGGCTAGCGGGAGGGCCGTAGAGACCCAGTACTTC. Full variable domain (missing parts from reference TRBV11-2 and TRBJ2-5): EAGVAQSPRYKIIEKRQSVAFWCNPISGHATLYWYQQILGQGPKLLIQFQNNGVVDDSQLPKDRFSAERLKGVDSTLKIQPAKLEDSAVYLCASSLAASGRAVETQYFGPGTRLLVL.

The CDR3 DNA reads TGTGCCAGCAGCTTAGCGCTTGGACAGGGGGTCTCTGGGGCCAACGTCCTGACTTTC. The encoded protein is CASSLALGQGVSGANVLTF. The chain joins TRBV7-6 to TRBJ2-6, with 10 nucleotides matching TRBD1. CDR3 size: 19 residues. Trimming took 0 bases from V and 0 from J; bases not matched to a gene: 5. CDR1 SGHVS and CDR2 FNYEAQ come from the germline V gene.

J is TRBJ2-7 and V is TRBV30; 8 bases align to TRBD1. Unmatched junction bases numbered 6, after V lost 2 bases and J lost 6 bases. The CDR3 sequence is 13 residues long. Germline loops: CDR1 GTSNPN, CDR2 SVGIG (reference sequence). CDR3 in DNA: TGTGCCTGGAGTCCCGACAGGGGCTCCGAGCAGTACTTC. It translates to CAWSPDRGSEQYF.

The chain carries TRBV14 and TRBJ2-7; 10 bases are shared with TRBD2. CDR3 length: 15 amino acids. The J segment lost 2 bases and the V segment lost 4 bases, leaving 5 bases of the junction unmatched. Per germline, CDR1 SGHDN and CDR2 FVKESK. The CDR3 region is CASSRGTSAAYEQYF. For the CDR3, the DNA is TGTGCCAGCAGCCGCGGGACTAGCGCAGCCTACGAGCAGTACTTC.

In this sample, this clone turned up once. This chain joins TRBV7-9 and TRBJ2-7; D is perhaps TRBD2 (6 bases). V dropped 5 bases and J dropped 11 bases, with 13 bases sitting between them. CDR3 length: 11 residues. Germline CDR1 and CDR2: SEHNR and FQNEAQ (reference sequence). The CDR3: CASSREWEEYF. The CDR3 nucleotides read TGTGCCAGCAGCAGGGAGTGGGAGGAGTACTTC.

The chain joins TRBV12-5 to TRBJ2-7; 7 nucleotides line up with TRBD2. With 6 bases clipped from V and 1 base from J, the junction kept 0 bases outside the gene matches. This CDR3 has 12 residues. In germline, CDR1 is LGHNT, CDR2 FRNRAP. The CDR3 sequence: CASGGGSYEQYF. The CDR3 bases are TGTGCTAGTGGGGGAGGGTCCTACGAGCAGTACTTC.

The rearrangement links TRBV7-2 to TRBJ1-2; 12 nucleotides agree with TRBD1. The CDR3 extends over 20 amino acids. V dropped 0 bases and J dropped 5; count of bases not matched to a gene: 16. Germline V gene data show CDR1 as SGHTA and CDR2 as FQGNSA. For the CDR3, the DNA is TGTGCCAGCAGCTTAGCCCACCCTTGGGACAGGGGGCGTTTGTGGTATGGCTACACCTTC. Translated, it gives CASSLAHPWDRGRLWYGYTF. The variable domain in full, with the rest retrieved from reference TRBV7-2 and TRBJ1-2, is GAGVSQSPSNKVTEKGKDVELRCDPISGHTALYWYRQSLGQGLEFLIYFQGNSAPDKSGLPSDRFSAERTGGSVSTLTIQRTQQEDSAVYLCASSLAHPWDRGRLWYGYTFGSGTRLTVV.

The chain carries TRBV5-1 and TRBJ2-5, with TRBD1 identical over 7 bases. The V gene end was trimmed by 0 bases and the J gene end by 4 bases; junction bases not matched to a gene: 9. CDR3 length: 16 amino acids. Germline values: CDR1 SGHRS, CDR2 YFSETQ. DNA of the CDR3: TGCGCCAGCAGCTTGGCCGCGACAGGGCAACCAGAGACCCAGTACTTC. Protein: CASSLAATGQPETQYF.

This chain links TRBV7-2 with TRBJ2-7, with a tentative D call TRBD2 (7 bases). The CDR3 consists of 15 residues. Germline CDR1 reads SGHTA; CDR2 reads FQGNSA. V was clipped by 5 bases and J by 2 bases, with 16 bases between them. DNA for the CDR3: TGTGCCAGCAGCCCCCAAGGGGGGGAGACCTACGAGCAGTACTTC. Translating it yields CASSPQGGETYEQYF.

The chain is built from TRBV5-1 and TRBJ2-2; D is unresolved. Between the trimmed V and J ends, which lost 4 bases and 4 bases, there was a span of 14 bases. In germline, CDR1 is SGHRS, CDR2 YFSETQ. CDR3 length: 15 amino acids. The CDR3 here is CASSPADSSTGELFF. CDR3 in DNA: TGCGCCAGCAGCCCGGCCGACTCGAGCACCGGGGAGCTGTTTTTT.

The CDR3 bases are TGTGCCAGCAGCCTAAGCGGGAGGGGCACCGGGGAGCTGTTTTTT. This translates into CASSLSGRGTGELFF. The V gene is TRBV5-4, the J gene TRBJ2-2; 10 nucleotides align to TRBD2. From germline, CDR1 is SGHNT and CDR2 YYREEE (reference sequence). V shed 4 bases, J shed 4 bases, and the junction held 4 bases outside the gene matches. The CDR3 runs to 15 residues.

This chain connects TRBV27 to TRBJ2-7; D unclear. The ends were cut back, 2 bases at V and 3 bases at J, with 8 bases in the middle. CDR1 is MNHEY, CDR2 SMNVEV, per germline (reference sequence). This CDR3 is 13 amino acids long. As DNA, the CDR3 is TGTGCCAGCAGTTTAGTGTTCGGCTACGAGCAGTACTTC. It yields the protein CASSLVFGYEQYF.

The chain carries TRBV15 and TRBJ2-1; TRBD2 matches at 11 bases. The V gene's germline CDR1 is LNHNV and CDR2 YYDKDF (reference sequence). V trimming: 6 bases; J trimming: 8 bases; junction bases outside the gene matches: 3. CDR3 length: 13 residues. CDR3 coding DNA: TGTGCCACCAGGGCTAGCGGGAGGTATGAGCAGTTCTTC. Translation gives CATRASGRYEQFF.

The chain carries TRBV15 and TRBJ1-1; a possible D gene is TRBD1 (5 bases). The CDR3 contains 16 residues. V lost 6 bases, J lost 1 base, and 18 bases lay in between. Germline CDR1 is LNHNV and CDR2 is YYDKDF (reference sequence). CDR3 sequence: CATRSRPTERNTEAFF. The DNA of the CDR3 is TGTGCCACCAGGTCAAGACCGACAGAGAGGAACACTGAAGCTTTCTTT.